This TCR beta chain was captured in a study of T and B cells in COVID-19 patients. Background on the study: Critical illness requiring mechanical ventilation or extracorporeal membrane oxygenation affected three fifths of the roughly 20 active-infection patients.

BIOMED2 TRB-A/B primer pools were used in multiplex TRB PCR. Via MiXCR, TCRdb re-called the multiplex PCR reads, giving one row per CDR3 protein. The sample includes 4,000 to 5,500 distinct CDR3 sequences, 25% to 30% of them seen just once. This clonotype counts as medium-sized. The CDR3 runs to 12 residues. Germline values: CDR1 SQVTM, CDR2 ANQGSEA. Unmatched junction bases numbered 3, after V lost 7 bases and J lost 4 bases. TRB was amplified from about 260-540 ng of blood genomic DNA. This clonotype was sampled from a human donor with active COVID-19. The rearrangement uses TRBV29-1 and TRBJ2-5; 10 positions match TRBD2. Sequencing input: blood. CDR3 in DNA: TGCAGCGCCTCTAGCGGGGGAGAGACCCAGTACTTC. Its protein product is CSASSGGETQYF.